These T cell receptor beta chains were read from a single sample in a study of T cell responses to AZD1222 COVID-19 vaccine. Sequencing used immunoSEQ multiplex PCR; TCRdb keeps in-frame clones, though not all of them. This sample yields fewer than 180,000 clones, of which 94% are seen a single time; roughly 1.3% belongs to the top ten. Sequenced material: peripheral blood, taken on day 0 of AZD1222 vaccination. The receptors were gathered from an adult in good health. The CDR3 runs from the conserved cysteine through the conserved F or W. Fields, in order: clone size, J gene, D gene, V gene, CDR3 protein, CDR3 DNA. A D gene is named only where the DNA matches it firmly. Clone size, where shown, is once, few, many, or a class for clones that have expanded.

>NA|TRBJ2-1|TRBD2|TRBV9
CASSPEVTSGLDQFF
TGTGCTAGCAGCCCAGAGGTGACTAGCGGGCTCGACCAGTTCTTC
>NA|TRBJ1-2|TRBD1|TRBV18
CASSLGTGINYGYTF
TGTGCCAGCTCACTGGGGACAGGCATAAACTATGGCTACACCTTC
>NA|TRBJ2-1|NA|TRBV10-3
CAISAPAEGEQFF
TGTGCCATCAGTGCCCCCGCTGAAGGTGAGCAGTTCTTC
>NA|TRBJ2-1|TRBD2|TRBV15
CATSRDWLAANNEQFF
TGTGCCACCAGCAGAGATTGGCTAGCGGCAAACAATGAGCAGTTCTTC
>few|TRBJ2-1|TRBD2|TRBV6-4
CASSETSGSLNEQFF
TGTGCCAGCAGTGAGACTAGCGGGAGCCTTAATGAGCAGTTCTTC
>NA|TRBJ2-4|TRBD1|TRBV6-5
CASSWTGVLGKNIQYF
TGTGCCAGCAGTTGGACAGGAGTCCTGGGCAAAAACATTCAGTACTTC
>NA|TRBJ2-2|TRBD1|TRBV15
CATGTGLLGETGELFF
TGTGCCACCGGGACAGGGCTGCTGGGTGAGACCGGGGAGCTGTTTTTT
>NA|TRBJ2-1|NA|TRBV28
CASSYTGVYNEQFF
TGTGCCAGCAGTTACACGGGTGTCTACAATGAGCAGTTCTTC
>NA|TRBJ1-1|NA|TRBV18
CASSPSQAGYTEAFF
TGTGCCAGCTCACCATCTCAAGCAGGATACACTGAAGCTTTCTTT
>NA|TRBJ2-1|TRBD2|TRBV19
CASSLGLVGYNEQFF
TGTGCCAGTAGTTTAGGACTAGTAGGCTACAATGAGCAGTTCTTC
>once|TRBJ2-3|NA|TRBV11-2
CASSLRDLPFSTDTQYF
TGTGCCAGCAGCCTCCGGGACTTACCCTTTTCCACAGATACGCAGTATTTT
>NA|TRBJ1-5|NA|TRBV5-1
CASSLQGLGNQPQHF
TGCGCCAGCAGCTTGCAAGGACTTGGCAATCAGCCCCAGCATTTT
>once|TRBJ2-3|NA|TRBV2
CASSVAAGDTQYF
TGTGCCAGCAGTGTAGCGGCCGGAGATACGCAGTATTTT
>NA|TRBJ2-2|NA|TRBV5-1
CASSSGEGTNTGELFF
TGCGCCAGCAGCTCTGGTGAAGGGACGAACACCGGGGAGCTGTTTTTT
>once|TRBJ2-5|TRBD2|TRBV5-1
CASSLIAGAETQYF
TGCGCCAGCAGCTTGATTGCGGGAGCAGAGACCCAGTACTTC
>NA|TRBJ1-5|NA|TRBV6-2/TRBV6-3
CASSSDRTESGGNQPQHF
TGTGCCAGCAGCTCAGACAGGACCGAATCAGGGGGCAATCAGCCCCAGCATTTT
>NA|TRBJ1-1|TRBD1|TRBV5-4
CASSFQGGTEAFF
TGTGCCAGCAGCTTTCAGGGGGGCACTGAAGCTTTCTTT
>NA|TRBJ1-2|TRBD1|TRBV4-2
CASSQGTGGDYGYTF
TGTGCCAGCAGCCAGGGGACAGGGGGCGACTATGGCTACACCTTC
>NA|TRBJ1-4|NA|TRBV9
CASSVGGGFSEKLFF
TGTGCCAGCAGCGTAGGGGGAGGCTTTTCTGAAAAACTGTTTTTT
>NA|TRBJ1-1|NA|TRBV15
CATSRDQNTEAFF
TGTGCCACCAGCAGAGACCAGAACACTGAAGCTTTCTTT
>once|TRBJ1-6|TRBD1|TRBV5-6
CASSFRTGRSPLHF
TGTGCCAGCAGCTTTAGGACAGGGAGATCACCCCTCCACTTT
>NA|TRBJ1-1|TRBD1|TRBV19
CASIRGLGNTEAFF
TGTGCCAGTATCAGGGGGCTTGGGAACACTGAAGCTTTCTTT
>NA|TRBJ1-6|NA|TRBV5-1
CASSPDVNSPLHF
TGCGCCAGCAGCCCGGACGTAAATTCACCCCTCCACTTT
>NA|TRBJ2-2|TRBD2|TRBV27
CASSGTSDLVLFF
TGTGCCAGCAGTGGGACTAGCGATCTTGTGCTGTTTTTT
>NA|TRBJ1-1|NA|TRBV6-4
CASSDSAGSAEAFF
TGTGCCAGCAGTGACTCGGCCGGGAGCGCTGAAGCTTTCTTT
>NA|TRBJ2-2|NA|TRBV7-9
CASSSEDYGPVNTGELFF
TGTGCCAGCAGCTCCGAGGACTATGGGCCCGTGAACACCGGGGAGCTGTTTTTT
>NA|TRBJ2-1|TRBD2|TRBV19
CASTLGLAGGYNEQFF
TGTGCCAGTACCCTCGGACTAGCGGGGGGATACAATGAGCAGTTCTTC
>NA|TRBJ2-5|NA|TRBV13
CASSQSPFSGQYF
TGTGCCAGCAGTCAGAGCCCCTTTTCTGGCCAGTACTTC
>NA|TRBJ2-1|TRBD2|TRBV5-4
CASSTLGLAGGNEQFF
TGTGCCAGCAGCACGCTGGGACTAGCGGGAGGAAATGAGCAGTTCTTC
>NA|TRBJ2-1|NA|TRBV30
CAWRSKTSSKQFF
TGTGCCTGGAGGTCCAAGACTAGTAGCAAGCAGTTCTTC
>NA|TRBJ1-2|TRBD1|TRBV11-3
CASSQGQGDLRAF
TGTGCCAGCAGCCAAGGACAGGGAGATCTAAGAGCCTTC
>NA|TRBJ2-6|NA|TRBV7-9
CASVEPVQGRFRANVLTF
TGTGCCAGCGTCGAACCGGTGCAGGGAAGGTTTAGGGCCAACGTCCTGACTTTC
>NA|TRBJ1-1|NA|TRBV4-2
CASSQELFTHGVSAEAFF
TGTGCCAGCAGCCAAGAACTCTTTACGCATGGGGTTTCAGCTGAAGCTTTCTTT
>many|TRBJ2-1|NA|TRBV7-2
CASSLGRSPYNEQFF
TGTGCCAGCAGCTTAGGAAGGAGCCCCTACAATGAGCAGTTCTTC
>NA|TRBJ1-1|TRBD1|TRBV7-9
CASSRQGIPEAFF
TGTGCCAGCAGCCGACAGGGGATCCCTGAAGCTTTCTTT
>NA|TRBJ2-5|NA|TRBV7-6
CASSFSGTGIGETQYF
TGTGCCAGCAGCTTCTCCGGGACCGGAATTGGGGAGACCCAGTACTTC
>NA|TRBJ2-2|NA|TRBV5-1
CASSFQGTNTGELFF
TGCGCCAGCAGCTTTCAGGGGACGAACACCGGGGAGCTGTTTTTT
>NA|TRBJ1-1|NA|TRBV6-5
CASSYQGSNTEAFF
TGTGCCAGCAGTTATCAGGGATCGAACACTGAAGCTTTCTTT
>once|TRBJ1-4|NA|TRBV3-1/TRBV3-2
CASSPRGRRRTNEKLFF
TGTGCCAGCAGCCCCAGAGGGCGTCGGAGAACTAATGAAAAACTGTTTTTT
>NA|TRBJ2-3|NA|TRBV2
CASSVVAQVTQYF
TGTGCCAGCAGTGTAGTGGCCCAGGTTACGCAGTATTTT
>NA|TRBJ1-4|TRBD1|TRBV6-5
CASRKQGSVEKLFF
TGTGCCAGCAGGAAACAGGGGTCGGTTGAAAAACTGTTTTTT
>NA|TRBJ2-5|TRBD2|TRBV19
CASSALAGDVETQYF
TGTGCCAGTAGTGCTTTAGCGGGGGATGTGGAGACCCAGTACTTC
>NA|TRBJ1-2|NA|TRBV5-1
CASSLGWGRDDGYTF
TGCGCCAGCAGCTTGGGGTGGGGTCGGGATGACGGCTACACCTTC
>once|TRBJ1-1|NA|TRBV11-2
CASSLGRRDTEAFF
TGTGCCAGCAGCTTAGGGAGGCGAGACACTGAAGCTTTCTTT
>NA|TRBJ1-1|NA|TRBV7-9
CASSLAQGITEAFF
TGTGCCAGCAGCTTAGCCCAGGGTATAACTGAAGCTTTCTTT
>NA|TRBJ1-3|TRBD1|TRBV10-3
CAISADRGQGNTIYF
TGTGCCATCAGCGCGGACAGGGGACAAGGAAACACCATATATTTT
>NA|TRBJ1-4|NA|TRBV9
CASSDTVTNEKLFF
TGTGCCAGCAGCGACACGGTCACTAATGAAAAACTGTTTTTT
>NA|TRBJ2-2|NA|TRBV19
CASSEGRAGTGELFF
TGTGCCAGTAGTGAGGGTCGGGCGGGGACCGGGGAGCTGTTTTTT
>NA|TRBJ2-5|NA|TRBV5-1
CASSWRGTVQETQYF
TGCGCCAGCAGCTGGCGCGGGACAGTCCAAGAGACCCAGTACTTC
>NA|TRBJ1-1|NA|TRBV5-1
CASSLGRGSTEAFF
TGCGCCAGCAGCTTAGGCAGGGGCAGCACTGAAGCTTTCTTT
>NA|TRBJ2-2|NA|TRBV5-4
CASSPSNTGELFF
TGTGCCAGCAGCCCCTCGAACACCGGGGAGCTGTTTTTT
>NA|TRBJ2-4|NA|TRBV4-1
CASSQDGGPDIQYF
TGCGCCAGCAGCCAAGACGGGGGACCAGACATTCAGTACTTC
>NA|TRBJ2-1|TRBD2|TRBV4-2
CASSQARTSGMNEQFF
TGTGCCAGCAGCCAAGCGCGAACTAGCGGGATGAATGAGCAGTTCTTC
>NA|TRBJ1-2|TRBD1|TRBV6-5
CASSPYRGRGYTF
TGTGCCAGCAGTCCCTACAGGGGTAGAGGCTACACCTTC
>NA|TRBJ1-4|NA|TRBV5-5
CASSLQGNEKLFF
TGTGCCAGCAGCTTGCAGGGCAATGAAAAACTGTTTTTT
>NA|TRBJ2-5|NA|TRBV7-9
CASSLIPGQETQYF
TGTGCCAGCAGCTTAATCCCGGGTCAGGAGACCCAGTACTTC
>NA|TRBJ1-1|NA|TRBV25-1
CASSRSTANTEAFF
TGTGCCAGCAGCCGATCGACAGCGAACACTGAAGCTTTCTTT